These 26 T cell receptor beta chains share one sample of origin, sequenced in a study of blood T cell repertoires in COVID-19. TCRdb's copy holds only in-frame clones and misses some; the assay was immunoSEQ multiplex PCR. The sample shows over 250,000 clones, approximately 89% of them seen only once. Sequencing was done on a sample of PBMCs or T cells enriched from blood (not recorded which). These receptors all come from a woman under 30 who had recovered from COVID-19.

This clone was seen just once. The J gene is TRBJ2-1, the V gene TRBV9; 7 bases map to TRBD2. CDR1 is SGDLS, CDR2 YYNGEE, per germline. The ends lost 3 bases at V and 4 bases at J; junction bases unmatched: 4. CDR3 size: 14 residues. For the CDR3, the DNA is TGTGCCAGCAGCGCTAGCGGACCATACAATGAGCAGTTCTTC. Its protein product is CASSASGPYNEQFF.

CDR3 DNA sequence: TGTGCCAGTAGTAGCGTAACTAGCGGGAGTGGGAATGAGCAGTTCTTC. Its translation is CASSSVTSGSGNEQFF. V gene TRBV19 combines with J gene TRBJ2-1; 11 bases agree with TRBD2. The CDR3 contains 16 residues. The trim removed 4 bases at V and 7 bases at J, leaving 9 bases unmatched. Germline CDR1 reads LNHDA; CDR2 reads SQIVND (reference sequence).

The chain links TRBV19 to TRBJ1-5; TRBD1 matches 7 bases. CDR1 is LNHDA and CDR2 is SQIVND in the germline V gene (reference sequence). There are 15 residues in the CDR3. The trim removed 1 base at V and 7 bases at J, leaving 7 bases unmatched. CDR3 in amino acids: CASSIARGRSQPQHF. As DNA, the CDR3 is TGTGCCAGTAGTATAGCTAGGGGGCGAAGCCAGCCCCAGCATTTT.

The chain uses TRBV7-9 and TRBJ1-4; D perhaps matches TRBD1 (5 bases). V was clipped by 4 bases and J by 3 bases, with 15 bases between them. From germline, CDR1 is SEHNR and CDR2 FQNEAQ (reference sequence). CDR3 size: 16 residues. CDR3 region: CASSSPGGMANEKLFF. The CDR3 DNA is TGTGCCAGCAGCTCCCCTGGGGGGATGGCTAATGAAAAACTGTTTTTT.

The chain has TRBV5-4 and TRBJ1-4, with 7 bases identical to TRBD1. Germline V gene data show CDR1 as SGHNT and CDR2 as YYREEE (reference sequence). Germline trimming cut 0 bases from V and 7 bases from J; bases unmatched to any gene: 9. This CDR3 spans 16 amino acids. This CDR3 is CASSLGGDRVGEKLFF. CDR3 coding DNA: TGTGCCAGCAGCTTGGGGGGAGACAGGGTCGGTGAAAAACTGTTTTTT.

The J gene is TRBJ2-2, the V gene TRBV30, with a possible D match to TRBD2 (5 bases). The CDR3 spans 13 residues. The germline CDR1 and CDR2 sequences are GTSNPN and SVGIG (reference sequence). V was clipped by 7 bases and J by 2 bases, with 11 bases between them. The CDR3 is CAYDRENTGELFF. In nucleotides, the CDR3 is TGTGCCTACGACCGGGAAAACACCGGGGAGCTGTTTTTT.

In DNA form, the CDR3 reads TGTGCCAGCTCACCACTGGCGGGAGGAAGCTACGAGCAGTACTTC. Translating gives CASSPLAGGSYEQYF. The J gene is TRBJ2-7, the V gene TRBV18, with 8 bases aligning to TRBD2. This CDR3 is built from 15 residues. Germline CDR1 reads KGHSH; CDR2 reads LQKENI. With 1 base clipped from V and 3 bases from J, the junction kept 5 bases outside the gene matches.

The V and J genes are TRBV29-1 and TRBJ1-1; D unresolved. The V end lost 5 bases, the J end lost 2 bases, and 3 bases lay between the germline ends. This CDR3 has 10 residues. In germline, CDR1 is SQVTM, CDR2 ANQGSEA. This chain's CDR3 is CSVYNTEAFF. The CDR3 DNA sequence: TGCAGCGTTTATAACACTGAAGCTTTCTTT.

This CDR3 reads CASSSQVGGANGYTF. The CDR3 DNA reads TGCGCCAGCAGCTCCCAAGTGGGGGGGGCGAATGGCTACACCTTC. V is TRBV5-1 and J is TRBJ1-2, with a tentative D call TRBD1 (6 bases). Germline V CDR1 and CDR2: SGHRS, YFSETQ. CDR3 size: 15 residues. V was cut by 3 bases and J by 6 bases, with 18 bases left in between.

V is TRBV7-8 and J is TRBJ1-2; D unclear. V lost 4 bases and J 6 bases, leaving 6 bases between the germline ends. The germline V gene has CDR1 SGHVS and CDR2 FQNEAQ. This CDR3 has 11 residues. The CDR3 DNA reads TGTGCCAGCAGCTCAGTTGATGGCTACACCTTC. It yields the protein CASSSVDGYTF. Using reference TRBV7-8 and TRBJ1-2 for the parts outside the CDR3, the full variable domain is GAGVSQSPRYKVAKRGQDVALRCDPISGHVSLFWYQQALGQGPEFLTYFQNEAQLDKSGLPSDRFFAERPEGSVSTLKIQRTQQEDSAVYLCASSSVDGYTFGSGTRLTVV.

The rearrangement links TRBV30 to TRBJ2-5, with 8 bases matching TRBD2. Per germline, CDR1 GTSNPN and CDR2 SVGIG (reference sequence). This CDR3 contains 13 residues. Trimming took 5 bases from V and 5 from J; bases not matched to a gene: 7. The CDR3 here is CAWSGGLRETQYF. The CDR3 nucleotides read TGTGCCTGGTCGGGGGGGCTAAGGGAGACCCAGTACTTC.

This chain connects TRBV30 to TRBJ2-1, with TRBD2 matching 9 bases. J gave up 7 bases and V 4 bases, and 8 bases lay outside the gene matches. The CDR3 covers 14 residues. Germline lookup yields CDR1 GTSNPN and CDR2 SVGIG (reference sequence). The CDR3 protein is CAWNRGRVGNEQFF. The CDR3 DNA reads TGTGCCTGGAACCGCGGGAGGGTTGGAAATGAGCAGTTCTTC.

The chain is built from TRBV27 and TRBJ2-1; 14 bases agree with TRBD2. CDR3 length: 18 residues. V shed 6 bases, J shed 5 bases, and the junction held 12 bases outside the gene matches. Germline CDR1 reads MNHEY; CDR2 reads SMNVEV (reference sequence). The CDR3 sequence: CASRRTPGTSGGNNEQFF. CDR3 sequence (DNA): TGTGCCAGCAGGAGGACTCCCGGGACTAGCGGGGGAAACAATGAGCAGTTCTTC.

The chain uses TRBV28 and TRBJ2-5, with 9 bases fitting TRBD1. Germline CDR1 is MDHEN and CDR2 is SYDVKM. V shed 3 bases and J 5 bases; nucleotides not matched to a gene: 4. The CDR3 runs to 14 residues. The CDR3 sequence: CASSFGTGMETQYF. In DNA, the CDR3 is TGTGCCAGCAGTTTCGGGACAGGGATGGAGACCCAGTACTTC.

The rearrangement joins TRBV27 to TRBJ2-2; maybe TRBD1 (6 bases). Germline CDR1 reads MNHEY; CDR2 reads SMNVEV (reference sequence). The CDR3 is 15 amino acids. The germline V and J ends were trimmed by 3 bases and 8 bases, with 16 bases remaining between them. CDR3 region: CASSFRDTNSGELFF. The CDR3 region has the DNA TGTGCCAGCAGTTTCAGGGACACCAATTCGGGGGAGCTGTTTTTT.

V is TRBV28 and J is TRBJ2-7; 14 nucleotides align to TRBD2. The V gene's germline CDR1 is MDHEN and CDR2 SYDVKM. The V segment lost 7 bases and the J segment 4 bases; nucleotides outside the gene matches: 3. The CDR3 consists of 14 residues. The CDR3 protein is CASKRLAGGYEQYF. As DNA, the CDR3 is TGTGCCAGCAAAAGACTAGCGGGAGGGTACGAGCAGTACTTC.

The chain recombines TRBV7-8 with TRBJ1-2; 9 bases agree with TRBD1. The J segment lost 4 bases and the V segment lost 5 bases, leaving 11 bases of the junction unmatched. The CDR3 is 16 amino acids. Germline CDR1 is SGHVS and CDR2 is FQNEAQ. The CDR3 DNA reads TGTGCCAGCAGCCCCCTGGACAGGGGCTTTGGCTATGGCTACACCTTC. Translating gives CASSPLDRGFGYGYTF. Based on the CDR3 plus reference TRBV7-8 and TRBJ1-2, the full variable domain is GAGVSQSPRYKVAKRGQDVALRCDPISGHVSLFWYQQALGQGPEFLTYFQNEAQLDKSGLPSDRFFAERPEGSVSTLKIQRTQQEDSAVYLCASSPLDRGFGYGYTFGSGTRLTVV.

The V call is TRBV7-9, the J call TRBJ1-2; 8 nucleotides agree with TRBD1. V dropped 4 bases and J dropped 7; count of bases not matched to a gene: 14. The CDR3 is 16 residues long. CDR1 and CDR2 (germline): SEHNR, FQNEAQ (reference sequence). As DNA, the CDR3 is TGTGCCAGCAGCTCCGGACAGGGAAGGGCCAGTCGTGGCTACACCTTC. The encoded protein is CASSSGQGRASRGYTF.

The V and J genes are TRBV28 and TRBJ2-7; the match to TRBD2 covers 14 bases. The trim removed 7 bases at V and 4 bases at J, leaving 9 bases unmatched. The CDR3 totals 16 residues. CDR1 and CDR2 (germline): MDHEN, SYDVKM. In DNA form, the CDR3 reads TGTGCCAGCACCTTATCGGGACTAGCGGGAGATTACGAGCAGTACTTC. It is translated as CASTLSGLAGDYEQYF. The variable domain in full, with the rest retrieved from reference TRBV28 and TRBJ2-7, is DVKVTQSSRYLVKRTGEKVFLECVQDMDHENMFWYRQDPGLGLRLIYFSYDVKMKEKGDIPEGYSVSREKKERFSLILESASTNQTSMYLCASTLSGLAGDYEQYFGPGTRLTVT.

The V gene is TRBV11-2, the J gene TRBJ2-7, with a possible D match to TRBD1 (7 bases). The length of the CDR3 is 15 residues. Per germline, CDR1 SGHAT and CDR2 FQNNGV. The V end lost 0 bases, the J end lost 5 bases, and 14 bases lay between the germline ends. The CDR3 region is CASSLDQGGLHEQYF. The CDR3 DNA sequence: TGTGCCAGCAGCTTAGATCAGGGGGGTTTGCACGAGCAGTACTTC.

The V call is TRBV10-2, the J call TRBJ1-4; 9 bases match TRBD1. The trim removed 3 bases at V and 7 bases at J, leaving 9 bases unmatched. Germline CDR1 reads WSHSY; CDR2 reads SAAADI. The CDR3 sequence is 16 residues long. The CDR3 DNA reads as TGCGCCAGCAGTGATATCGGGACAGGGAGCTTTGAAAAACTGTTTTTT. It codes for CASSDIGTGSFEKLFF.

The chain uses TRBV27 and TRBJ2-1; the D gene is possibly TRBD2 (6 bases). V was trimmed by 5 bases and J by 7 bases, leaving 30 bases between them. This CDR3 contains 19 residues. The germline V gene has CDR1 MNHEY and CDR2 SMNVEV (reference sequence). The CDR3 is CASSLSGREGWGKGNEQFF. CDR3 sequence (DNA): TGTGCCAGCAGTCTTAGCGGCCGTGAGGGTTGGGGTAAGGGGAATGAGCAGTTCTTC.

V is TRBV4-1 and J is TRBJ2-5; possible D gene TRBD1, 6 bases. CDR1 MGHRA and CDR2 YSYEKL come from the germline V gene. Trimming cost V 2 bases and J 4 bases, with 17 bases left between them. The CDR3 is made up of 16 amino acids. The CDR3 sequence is CASSQSSFRGGETQYF. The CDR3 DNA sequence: TGCGCCAGCAGCCAATCCTCCTTCAGGGGCGGAGAGACCCAGTACTTC.

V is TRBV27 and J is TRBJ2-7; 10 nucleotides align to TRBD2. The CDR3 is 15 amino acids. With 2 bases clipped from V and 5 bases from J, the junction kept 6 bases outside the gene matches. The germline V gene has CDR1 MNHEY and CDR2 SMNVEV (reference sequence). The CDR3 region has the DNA TGTGCCAGCAGTTTACAACTAGCGGGAATGAACGAGCAGTACTTC. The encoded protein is CASSLQLAGMNEQYF.

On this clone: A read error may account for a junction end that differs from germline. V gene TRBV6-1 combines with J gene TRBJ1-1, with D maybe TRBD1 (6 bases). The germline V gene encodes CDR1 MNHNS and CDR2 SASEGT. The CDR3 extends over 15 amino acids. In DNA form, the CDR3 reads TGTGCCAGCATTGAAGCGGGGGCGATGAACACTGAAGCTTTCTTT. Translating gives CASIEAGAMNTEAFF.

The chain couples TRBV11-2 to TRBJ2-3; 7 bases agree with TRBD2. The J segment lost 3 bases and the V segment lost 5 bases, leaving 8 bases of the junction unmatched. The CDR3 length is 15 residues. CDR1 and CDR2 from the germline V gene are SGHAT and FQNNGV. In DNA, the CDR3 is TGTGCCAGCAGCGGCCGGGACTACGCTACAGATACGCAGTATTTT. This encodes CASSGRDYATDTQYF.